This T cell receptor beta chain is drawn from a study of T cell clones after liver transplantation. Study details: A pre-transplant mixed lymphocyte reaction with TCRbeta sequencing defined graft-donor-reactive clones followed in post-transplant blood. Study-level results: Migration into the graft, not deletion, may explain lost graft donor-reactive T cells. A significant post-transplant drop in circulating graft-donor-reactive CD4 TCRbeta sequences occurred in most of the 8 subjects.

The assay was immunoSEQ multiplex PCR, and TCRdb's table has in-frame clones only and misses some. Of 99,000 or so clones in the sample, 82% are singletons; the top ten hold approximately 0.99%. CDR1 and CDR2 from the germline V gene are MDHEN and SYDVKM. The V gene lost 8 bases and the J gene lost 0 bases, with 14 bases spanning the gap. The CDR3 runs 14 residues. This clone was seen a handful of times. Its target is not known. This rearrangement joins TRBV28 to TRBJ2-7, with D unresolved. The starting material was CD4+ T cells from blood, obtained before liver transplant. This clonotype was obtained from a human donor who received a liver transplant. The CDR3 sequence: CASRRVTNSYEQYF. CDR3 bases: TGTGCCAGCCGCCGCGTGACGAACTCCTACGAGCAGTACTTC.